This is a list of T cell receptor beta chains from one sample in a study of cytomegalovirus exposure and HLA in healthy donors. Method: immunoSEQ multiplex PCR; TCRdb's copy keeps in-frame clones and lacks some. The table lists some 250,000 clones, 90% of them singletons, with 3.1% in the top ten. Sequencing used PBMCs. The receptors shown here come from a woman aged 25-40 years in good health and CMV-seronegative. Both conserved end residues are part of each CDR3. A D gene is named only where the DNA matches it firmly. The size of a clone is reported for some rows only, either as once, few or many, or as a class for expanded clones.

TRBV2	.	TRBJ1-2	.	CASIYRGGYTF	TGTGCCAGCATCTACAGAGGAGGCTACACCTTC
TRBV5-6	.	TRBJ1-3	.	CASSLGQGINTIYF	TGTGCCAGCAGCTTAGGGCAGGGAATAAACACCATATATTTT
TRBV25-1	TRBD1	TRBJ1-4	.	CASSESPGQPLNEKLFF	TGTGCCAGCAGTGAATCCCCGGGACAGCCACTTAATGAAAAACTGTTTTTT
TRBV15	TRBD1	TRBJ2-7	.	CATSRDRGLRSEQYF	TGTGCCACCAGCAGGGACAGGGGCCTAAGGAGTGAGCAGTACTTC
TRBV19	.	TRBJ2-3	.	CASSVGGLVSDTQYF	TGTGCCAGTAGTGTCGGGGGGCTAGTATCAGATACGCAGTATTTT
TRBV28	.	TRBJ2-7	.	CASSLEAPGEQYF	TGTGCCAGCAGTTTAGAGGCGCCCGGCGAGCAGTACTTC
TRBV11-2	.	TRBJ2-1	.	CASSLVIGLNEQFF	TGTGCCAGCAGCTTAGTTATAGGTCTAAATGAGCAGTTCTTC
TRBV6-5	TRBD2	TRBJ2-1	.	CASKSGASYNEQFF	TGTGCCAGCAAGAGCGGGGCCTCCTACAATGAGCAGTTCTTC
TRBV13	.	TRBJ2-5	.	CASSYSETQYF	TGTGCCAGCAGCTATTCTGAGACCCAGTACTTC
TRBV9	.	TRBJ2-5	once	CASSALLAQGRETQYF	TGTGCCAGCAGCGCACTACTTGCTCAGGGGCGCGAGACCCAGTACTTC
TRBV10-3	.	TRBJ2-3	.	CAIARSTDTQYF	TGTGCCATAGCCAGGAGCACAGATACGCAGTATTTT
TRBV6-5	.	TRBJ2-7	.	CASSYRGVGLTYEQYF	TGTGCCAGCAGTTACCGTGGTGTAGGCCTAACCTACGAGCAGTACTTC
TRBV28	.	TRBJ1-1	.	CASSFPPGGRDTEAFF	TGTGCCAGCAGTTTCCCTCCGGGGGGGCGAGACACTGAAGCTTTCTTT
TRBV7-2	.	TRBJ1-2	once	CASTVRDPYGYTF	TGTGCCAGCACTGTCCGGGACCCGTATGGCTACACCTTC
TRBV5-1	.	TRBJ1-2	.	CASSLGRTISSAANYGYTF	TGCGCCAGCAGCTTGGGTAGGACTATATCCTCAGCAGCTAACTATGGCTACACCTTC
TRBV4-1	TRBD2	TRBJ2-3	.	CASSQASGSPTDTQYF	TGCGCCAGCAGCCAAGCAAGCGGGAGTCCCACAGATACGCAGTATTTT
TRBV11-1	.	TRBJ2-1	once	CASSPDRGQGRNEQFF	TGTGCCAGCAGCCCAGACCGGGGGCAGGGACGCAATGAGCAGTTCTTC
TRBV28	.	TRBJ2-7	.	CASMNVRALPREQYF	TGTGCCAGCATGAATGTGCGGGCCCTGCCTCGCGAGCAGTACTTC
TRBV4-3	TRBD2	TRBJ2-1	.	CASSQDRLAGPPSSYNEQFF	TGCGCCAGCAGCCAAGATCGACTAGCGGGACCACCAAGCTCCTACAATGAGCAGTTCTTC
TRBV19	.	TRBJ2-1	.	CASSTRTGLHNEQFF	TGTGCCAGTAGTACCAGGACTGGCCTTCACAATGAGCAGTTCTTC
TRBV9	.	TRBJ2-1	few	CASSRTGAGYNEQFF	TGTGCCAGCAGCCGGACGGGCGCCGGCTACAATGAGCAGTTCTTC
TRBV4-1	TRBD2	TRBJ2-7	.	CASSQDSGSRSYEQYF	TGCGCCAGCAGCCAAGATAGCGGGAGCCGGAGCTACGAGCAGTACTTC
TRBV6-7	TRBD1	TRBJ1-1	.	CASSSFRDRYLNTEAFF	TGTGCCAGCAGTTCATTCCGGGACAGGTACCTGAACACTGAAGCTTTCTTT
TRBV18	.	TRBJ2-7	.	CASSKRDSYEQYF	TGTGCCAGCTCAAAGAGGGACTCCTACGAGCAGTACTTC
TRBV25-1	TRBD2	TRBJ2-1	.	CASSGTSLNEQFF	TGTGCCAGCAGCGGGACTAGCCTCAATGAGCAGTTCTTC
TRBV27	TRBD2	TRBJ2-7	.	CASRAGEGHEQYF	TGTGCCAGCAGAGCGGGAGAGGGCCACGAGCAGTACTTC
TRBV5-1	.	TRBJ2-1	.	CASSLAGSPQFF	TGCGCCAGCAGCTTGGCCGGAAGTCCCCAGTTCTTC
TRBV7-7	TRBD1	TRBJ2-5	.	CASSLGRTGGQETQYF	TGTGCCAGCAGCTTAGGCCGGACAGGGGGCCAAGAGACCCAGTACTTC
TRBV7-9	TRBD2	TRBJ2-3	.	CASSPRGAGATDTQYF	TGTGCCAGCAGCCCTCGGGGAGCGGGAGCTACAGATACGCAGTATTTT
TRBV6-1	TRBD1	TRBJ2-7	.	CASSAAGTGIPYEQYF	TGTGCCAGCAGTGCCGCCGGGACAGGGATTCCCTACGAGCAGTACTTC
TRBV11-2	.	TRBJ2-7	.	CASSLVQGTYEQYF	TGTGCCAGCAGCTTAGTTCAAGGGACCTACGAGCAGTACTTC
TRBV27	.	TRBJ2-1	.	CASSNGKSRVNNEQFF	TGTGCCAGCAGTAACGGCAAGTCGAGAGTTAACAATGAGCAGTTCTTC
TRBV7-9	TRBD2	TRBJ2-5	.	CASSQSGLAGETQYF	TGTGCCAGCAGCCAATCGGGACTAGCGGGAGAGACCCAGTACTTC
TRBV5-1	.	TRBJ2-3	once	CASVSDADTQYF	TGCGCCAGCGTTTCTGACGCAGATACGCAGTATTTT
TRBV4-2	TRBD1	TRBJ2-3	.	CASSQAVDRVVTSTDTQYF	TGTGCCAGCAGCCAAGCGGTAGACAGGGTGGTAACTAGCACAGATACGCAGTATTTT
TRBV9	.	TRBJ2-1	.	CASSGADNEQFF	TGTGCCAGCAGCGGGGCAGACAATGAGCAGTTCTTC